This T cell receptor (beta chain) was profiled in a study of T cell responses to AZD1222 COVID-19 vaccine. Some clones are missing from TCRdb's copy, which holds only in-frame ones; the method was immunoSEQ multiplex PCR. Of about 150,000 clones in the sample, approximately 86% were seen once. The germline gives CDR1 SGHTA, CDR2 FQGTGA. The CDR3 runs to 15 residues. V lost 1 base, J lost 8 bases, and 6 bases stayed unmatched. The table lists this clone with a count of one. Antigen: not known. Study results and caveats: Recipients of two AZD1222 doses showed rising Spike-specific TCR breadth and depth. Baseline seropositivity occurred in only a handful of AZD1222 recipients. Nearly half of unique spike-specific TCRs reportedly avoided B.1.351 and B.1.1.7 mutated regions.

This TCR came from an adult who had recovered from COVID-19. Specimen: peripheral blood, collected after recovery from COVID-19. The chain joins TRBV7-3 to TRBJ2-1, with TRBD2 identical over 9 bases. CDR3 in DNA: TGTGCCAGCAGCTTAATGGGACTAGCTTCCGATGAGCAGTTCTTC. Encoded protein: CASSLMGLASDEQFF.